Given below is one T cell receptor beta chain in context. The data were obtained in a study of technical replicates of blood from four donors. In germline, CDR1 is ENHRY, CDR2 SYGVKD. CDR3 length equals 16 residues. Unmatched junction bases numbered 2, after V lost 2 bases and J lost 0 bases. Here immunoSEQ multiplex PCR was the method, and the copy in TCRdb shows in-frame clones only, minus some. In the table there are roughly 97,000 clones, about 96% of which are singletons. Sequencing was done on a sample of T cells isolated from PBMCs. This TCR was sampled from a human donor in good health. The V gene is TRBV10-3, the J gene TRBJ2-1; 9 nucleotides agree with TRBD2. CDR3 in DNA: TGTGCCATCAGTGAGGAAGCGGGAGGCTCCTACAATGAGCAGTTCTTC. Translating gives CAISEEAGGSYNEQFF.